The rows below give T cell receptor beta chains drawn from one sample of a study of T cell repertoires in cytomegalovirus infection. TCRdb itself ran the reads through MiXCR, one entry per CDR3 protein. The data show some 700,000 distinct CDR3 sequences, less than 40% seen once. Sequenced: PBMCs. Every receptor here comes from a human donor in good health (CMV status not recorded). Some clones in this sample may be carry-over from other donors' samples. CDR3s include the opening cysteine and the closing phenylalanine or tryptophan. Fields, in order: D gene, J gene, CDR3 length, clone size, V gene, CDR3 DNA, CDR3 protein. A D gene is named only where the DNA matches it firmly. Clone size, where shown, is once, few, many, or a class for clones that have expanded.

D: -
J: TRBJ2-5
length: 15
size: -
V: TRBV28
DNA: TGTGCCAGCAGTCGACAGACTAGAGCCTCAGAGACCCAGTACTTC
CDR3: CASSRQTRASETQYF

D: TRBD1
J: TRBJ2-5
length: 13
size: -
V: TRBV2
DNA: TGTGCCAGGGACAGGGAGTTACAAGAGACCCAGTACTTC
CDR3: CARDRELQETQYF

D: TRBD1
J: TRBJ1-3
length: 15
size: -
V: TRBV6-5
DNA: TGTGCCAGCAGTTACTCAAAAGGGGGCGAATACACCATATATTTT
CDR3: CASSYSKGGEYTIYF

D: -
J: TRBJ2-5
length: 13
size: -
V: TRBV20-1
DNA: TGCAGTGCTTACGGGAGTGTTCAAGAGACCCAGTACTTC
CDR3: CSAYGSVQETQYF

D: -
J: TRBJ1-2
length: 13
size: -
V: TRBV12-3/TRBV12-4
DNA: TGTGCCAGCAGTCCCCAGGGTATCAGTGGCTACACCTTC
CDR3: CASSPQGISGYTF

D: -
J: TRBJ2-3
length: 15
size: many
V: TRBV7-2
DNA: TGTGCCAGCAGCTTAGTGGGGGGAGTCACAGATACGCAGTATTTT
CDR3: CASSLVGGVTDTQYF

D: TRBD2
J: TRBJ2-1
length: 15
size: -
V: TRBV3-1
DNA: TGTGCCAGCAGCCAAGGGCGGGGGGCCGGTCGGGAGCAGTTCTTC
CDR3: CASSQGRGAGREQFF

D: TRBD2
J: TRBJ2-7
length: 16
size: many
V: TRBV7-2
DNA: TGTGCCAGCAGCTTAGCGGTAGGGCGGGAGGGCTACGAGCAGTACTTC
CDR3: CASSLAVGREGYEQYF

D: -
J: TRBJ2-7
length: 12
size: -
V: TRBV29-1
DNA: TGCAGCGTTGACCTAGCCCCATACGAGCAGTACTTC
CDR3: CSVDLAPYEQYF

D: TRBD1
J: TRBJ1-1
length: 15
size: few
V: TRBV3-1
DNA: TGTGCCAGCAGCCAAAGGGGGCAGGTCCCTTTCCGACTTTTCTTT
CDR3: CASSQRGQVPFRLFF

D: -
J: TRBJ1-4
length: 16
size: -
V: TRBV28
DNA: TGTGCCAGCAGTTTGGGGGGGGCGTCTCGCTATGAAAAACTGTTTTTT
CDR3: CASSLGGASRYEKLFF

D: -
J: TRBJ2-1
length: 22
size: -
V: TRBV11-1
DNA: TGTGCCAGCAGCCCCGTCGACATACAGGGTCTGGTGACTTCTACCTCCTACAATGAGCAGTTCTTC
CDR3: CASSPVDIQGLVTSTSYNEQFF

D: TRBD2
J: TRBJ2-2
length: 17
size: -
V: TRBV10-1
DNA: TGCGCCAGCAGTGGTCTAGCGGGGGGATACTACCTGGGGGAGCTGTTTTTT
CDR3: CASSGLAGGYYLGELFF

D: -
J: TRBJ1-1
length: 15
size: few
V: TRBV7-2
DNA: TGTGCCAGCAGCTTAGCATCAGTGGGGAACACTGAAGCTTTCTTT
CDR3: CASSLASVGNTEAFF

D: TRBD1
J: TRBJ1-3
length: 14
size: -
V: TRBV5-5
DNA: TGTGCCAGCAGCTGGACAGGATCTGGAAACACCATATATTTT
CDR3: CASSWTGSGNTIYF

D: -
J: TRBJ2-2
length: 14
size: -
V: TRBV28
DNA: TGTGCCAGCAGTTACGCGGGTTGGACCGGGGAGCTGTTTTTT
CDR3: CASSYAGWTGELFF

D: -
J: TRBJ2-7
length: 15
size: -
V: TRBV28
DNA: TGTGCCAGCAGTGTTTCGGCGGGCTGGGGCTACGAGCAGTACTTC
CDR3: CASSVSAGWGYEQYF

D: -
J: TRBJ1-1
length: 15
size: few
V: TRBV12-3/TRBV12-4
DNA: TGTGCCAGCAGTTTAGCGGCGGCCATGAACACTGAAGCTTTCTTT
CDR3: CASSLAAAMNTEAFF

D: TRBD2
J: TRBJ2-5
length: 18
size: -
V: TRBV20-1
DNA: TGCAGTGCCGAATCGCTCACTAATATAGCGGGGGGGCAAGAGACCCAGTACTTC
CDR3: CSAESLTNIAGGQETQYF

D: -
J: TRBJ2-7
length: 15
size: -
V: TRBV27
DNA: TGTGCCAGCAGTTCGGTGACTAGTTCCCCCTACGAGCAGTACTTC
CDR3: CASSSVTSSPYEQYF

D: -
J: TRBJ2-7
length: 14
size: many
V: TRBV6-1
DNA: TGTGCCAGCAGTTTCTCAGGGGTTCTTTACGAGCAGTACTTC
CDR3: CASSFSGVLYEQYF

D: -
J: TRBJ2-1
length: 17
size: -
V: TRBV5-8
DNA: TGTGCCAGCAGCTTGGGACTGCTGCGCGGGCCCGGGGATGAGCAGTTCTTC
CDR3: CASSLGLLRGPGDEQFF

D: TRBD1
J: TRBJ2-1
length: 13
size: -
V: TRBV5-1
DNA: TGCGCCAGCAGCTTGCAGGGGGCAAATGAGCAGTTCTTC
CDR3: CASSLQGANEQFF

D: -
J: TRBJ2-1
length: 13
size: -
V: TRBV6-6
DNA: TGTGCCAGCAGTTATGACTTATACAATGAGCAGTTCTTC
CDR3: CASSYDLYNEQFF

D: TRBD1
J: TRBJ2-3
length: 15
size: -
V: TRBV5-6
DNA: TGTGCCAGCAGCTTGTCTCAGGGGGCCACAGATACGCAGTATTTT
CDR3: CASSLSQGATDTQYF

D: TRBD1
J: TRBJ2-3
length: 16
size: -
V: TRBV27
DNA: TGTGCCAGCAGGGATCCGGGACAGGGGTCCGCAGATACGCAGTATTTT
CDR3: CASRDPGQGSADTQYF

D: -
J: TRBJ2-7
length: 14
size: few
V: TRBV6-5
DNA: TGTGCCAGCAGACTCACCGGCGGGACCTACGAGCAGTACTTC
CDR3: CASRLTGGTYEQYF

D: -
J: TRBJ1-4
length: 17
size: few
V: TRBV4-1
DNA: TGCGCCAGCAGCCAAGCTATGGGAGGAGGGACTAATGAAAAACTGTTTTTT
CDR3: CASSQAMGGGTNEKLFF

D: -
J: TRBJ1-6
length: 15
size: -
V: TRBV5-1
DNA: TGCGCCAGCAGCTTGGACGGGGGCGGGTCTTCACCCCTCCCCTTT
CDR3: CASSLDGGGSSPLPF

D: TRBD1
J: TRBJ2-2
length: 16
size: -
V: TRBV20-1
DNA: TGCAGTGCTAGAGATGGCGGGACAGGGAACACCGGGGAGCTGTTTTTT
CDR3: CSARDGGTGNTGELFF

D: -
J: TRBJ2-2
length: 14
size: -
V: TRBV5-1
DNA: TGCGCCAGCAGGAAGAACAGGGACACCGGGGAGCTGTTTTTT
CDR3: CASRKNRDTGELFF

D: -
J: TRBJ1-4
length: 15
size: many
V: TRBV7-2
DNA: TGTGCCAGCAGCTTCGCTACGGTCGCTAATGAAAAACTGTTTTTT
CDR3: CASSFATVANEKLFF

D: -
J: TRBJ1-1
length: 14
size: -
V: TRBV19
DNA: TGTGCCAGTAGTCCCCGTTTTGGGCACACTGAAGCTTTCTTT
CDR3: CASSPRFGHTEAFF

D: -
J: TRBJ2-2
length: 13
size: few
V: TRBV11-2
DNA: TGTGCCAGCAGCGATCTAGCGTTCGGGGAGCTGTTTTTT
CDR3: CASSDLAFGELFF

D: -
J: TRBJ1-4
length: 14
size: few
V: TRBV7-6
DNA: TGTGCCAGCAGCTCCCCCGTTTCTAATGAAAAACTGTTTTTT
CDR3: CASSSPVSNEKLFF

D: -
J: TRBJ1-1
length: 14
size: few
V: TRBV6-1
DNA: TGTGCCAGCAGTGAAGAAAGGGTCGACACTGAAGCTTTCTTT
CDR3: CASSEERVDTEAFF

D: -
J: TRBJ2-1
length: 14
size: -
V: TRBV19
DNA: TGTGCCAGTAGTATAGGCGGGGAATGGAATGAGCAGTTCTTC
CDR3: CASSIGGEWNEQFF

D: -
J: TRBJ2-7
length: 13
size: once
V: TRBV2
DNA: TGTGCCAGCAGTGAAATTCGCTTTTCTCGGCAGTACTTC
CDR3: CASSEIRFSRQYF

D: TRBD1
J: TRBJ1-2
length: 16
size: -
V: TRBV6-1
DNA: TGTGCCAGCAGGTTACGGACAGGGTCTAAGGGCTATGGCTACACCTTC
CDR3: CASRLRTGSKGYGYTF

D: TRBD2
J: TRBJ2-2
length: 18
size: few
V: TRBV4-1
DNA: TGCGCCAGCAGCCAAGAGAAGAGCGGGGGGGCTAAGACCGGGGAGCTGTTTTTT
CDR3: CASSQEKSGGAKTGELFF

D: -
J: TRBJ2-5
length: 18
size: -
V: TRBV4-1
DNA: TGTGCCAGCAGCCAAGCCTCGGGATCCTTGATCCTCCAAGAGACCCAGTACTTC
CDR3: CASSQASGSLILQETQYF

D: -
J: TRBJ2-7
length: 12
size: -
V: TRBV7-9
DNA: TGTGCCAGCAGCTACCAGACTCCCGAGCAGTACTTC
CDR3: CASSYQTPEQYF

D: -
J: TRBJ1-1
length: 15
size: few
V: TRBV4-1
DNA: TGCGCCAGCAGCCAAGATCGTTGGCAGACTTTTGAAGCTTTCTTT
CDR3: CASSQDRWQTFEAFF

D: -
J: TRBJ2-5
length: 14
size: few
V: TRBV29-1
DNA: TGCAGCGTTGTTGGAACAGGAGTCGTGGAGACCCAGTACTTC
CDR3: CSVVGTGVVETQYF

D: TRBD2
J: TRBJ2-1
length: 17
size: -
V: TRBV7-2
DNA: TGTGCCAGCAGCTTACGGACGACTAGCGGGAGTACAAATGAGCAGTTCTTC
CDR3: CASSLRTTSGSTNEQFF

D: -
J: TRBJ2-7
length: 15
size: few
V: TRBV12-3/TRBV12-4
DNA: TGTGCCAGCAGTTTCCCCGGTGGAGGCTTCTACGAGCAGTACTTC
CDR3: CASSFPGGGFYEQYF

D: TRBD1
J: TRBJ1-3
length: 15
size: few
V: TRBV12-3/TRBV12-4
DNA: TGTGCCAGCAGTCGACAGGGGGACTCTGGAAACACCATATATTTT
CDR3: CASSRQGDSGNTIYF

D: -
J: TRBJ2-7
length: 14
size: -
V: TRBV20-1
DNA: TGCAGTGCTAGTCGGGGGTTAAACTCCTACGAGCAGTACTTC
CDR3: CSASRGLNSYEQYF

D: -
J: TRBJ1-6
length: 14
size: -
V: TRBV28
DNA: TGTGCCAGCAGTCTGCCAGGATTGAATTCACCCCTCCACTTT
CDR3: CASSLPGLNSPLHF

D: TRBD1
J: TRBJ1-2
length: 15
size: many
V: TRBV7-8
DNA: TGTGCCAGCAGCTTAGCGCTGACAGGGAACTATGGCTACACCTTC
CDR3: CASSLALTGNYGYTF

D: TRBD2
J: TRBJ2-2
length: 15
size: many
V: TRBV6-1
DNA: TGTGCCAGCAGGACTAGCGGGATTAACACCGGGGAGCTGTTTTTT
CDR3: CASRTSGINTGELFF

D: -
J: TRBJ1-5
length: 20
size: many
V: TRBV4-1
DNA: TGCGCCAGCAGCCCTACGGGGGGGACTCCGGAGCTGTATAGCAATCAGCCCCAGCATTTT
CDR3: CASSPTGGTPELYSNQPQHF

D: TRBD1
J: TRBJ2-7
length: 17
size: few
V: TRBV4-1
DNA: TGCGCCAGCAGCCAAGAACAGGGGTTTACTGTATCCTACGAGCAGTACTTC
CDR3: CASSQEQGFTVSYEQYF

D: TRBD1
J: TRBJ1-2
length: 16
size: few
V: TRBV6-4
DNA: TGTGCCAGCAGTCAGAACTTGGGACAGGGGGCTTCTGGCTACACCTTC
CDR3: CASSQNLGQGASGYTF

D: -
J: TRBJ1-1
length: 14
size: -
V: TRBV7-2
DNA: TGTGCCAGCAGCCCTAAGGGACCGCCCCTTGGGGCTTTCTTT
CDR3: CASSPKGPPLGAFF

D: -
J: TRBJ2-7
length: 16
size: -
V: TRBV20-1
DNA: TGCAGTGCTAGAGATCTTCGGGCAGGGGAGCTGATCGAGCAGTACTTC
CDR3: CSARDLRAGELIEQYF

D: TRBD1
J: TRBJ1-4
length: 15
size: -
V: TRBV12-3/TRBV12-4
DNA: TGTGCCAGCAGTTTCTCAGGGGGCTTTAATGAAAAACTGTTTTTT
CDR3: CASSFSGGFNEKLFF

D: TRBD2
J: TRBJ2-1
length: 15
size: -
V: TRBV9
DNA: TGTGCCAGCAGCGTAGTGAGCGGGGGGAACAATGAGCAGTTCTTC
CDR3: CASSVVSGGNNEQFF

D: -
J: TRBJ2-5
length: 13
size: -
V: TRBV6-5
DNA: TGTGCCAGCAGCCCACTCCCCGGACAGACCCAGTACTTC
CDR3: CASSPLPGQTQYF

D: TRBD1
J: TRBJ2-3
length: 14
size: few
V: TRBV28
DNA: TGTGCCAGCAGTCTACGGGACAGGGGGATTGGGGAGTATTTT
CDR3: CASSLRDRGIGEYF